This paragraph reports one T cell receptor (beta chain). As yet, its antigen is unknown. Among the 90 to 150 subjects of the validation cohort, separate from the approximately 700-subject first cohort, were the donors. The data derive from a study of cytomegalovirus exposure and HLA in healthy donors. The method was immunoSEQ multiplex PCR; TCRdb's version includes in-frame clones alone and lacks a portion of them. This table holds under 400,000 clones, around 90% found once. Germline V lookup: CDR1 SGHDT, CDR2 YYEEEE. The CDR3 runs to 17 residues. V shed 4 bases, J shed 3 bases, and the junction held 12 bases outside the gene matches. Study observations and caveats: According to reports, the classifier identified cytomegalovirus status with high specificity and sensitivity. Despite most TCR sequences being rare, some public TCRs occurred in many donors. Under in vitro conditions, a few CMV-associated chains were confirmed as specific for CMV antigens.

What was sequenced was PBMCs. The source of this sequence is a man under 40 in good health and CMV-seronegative. The chain joins TRBV5-6 to TRBJ2-2; the match to TRBD2 covers 7 bases. In DNA form, the CDR3 reads TGTGCCAGCAGCAAAGACAATTCACGGGGGGACACCGGGGAGCTGTTTTTT. Translated: CASSKDNSRGDTGELFF.